The T cell receptor (beta chain) described here comes from a study of identical twins. This clonotype appeared many times. TCRdb ran MiXCR on the 5' RACE reads and lists one entry per CDR3 protein. The sample holds some 630,000 distinct CDR3 sequences; 7.1% are singletons and the top ten take approximately 1.5%. Trimming took 5 bases from V and 2 from J; bases not matched to a gene: 5. CDR1 is MDHEN, CDR2 SYDVKM, per germline. CDR3 length equals 15 residues. These data were also filed under a second study, of yellow fever vaccine responses in identical twins.

The material sequenced was PBMCs. The V call is TRBV28, the J call TRBJ1-5; TRBD1 aligns across 8 bases. This sequence originates from a woman under 30 in good health. The CDR3 nucleotides are TGTGCCAGCAGTCGGTCAGGGGGCGGCAATCAGCCCCAGCATTTT. Protein product: CASSRSGGGNQPQHF.